These T cell receptor beta chains were read from a single sample in a study of CD8 T cells in ankylosing spondylitis. TCRdb reanalysed the 5' RACE reads using MiXCR and keeps one entry per CDR3 protein. Among about 30,000 distinct CDR3 sequences listed, 14% were seen once. The sequencing sample was made of blood. The receptor set was obtained from a male donor with ankylosing spondylitis or in good health (not recorded which). CDR3s include the opening cysteine and the closing phenylalanine or tryptophan. D genes are given only for firm matches. Some rows mark clone size as missing; the rest say once, few, many or name a class of expanded clone.

CDR3aa: CASSLESARADTQYF
CDR3nt: TGCGCCAGCAGCTTGGAATCCGCCCGGGCAGATACGCAGTATTTT
j_gene: TRBJ2-3
v_gene: TRBV5-1
d_gene: NA
abundance: NA

CDR3aa: CASSQTGGPFNEQFF
CDR3nt: TGCGCCAGCAGCCAGACGGGAGGGCCATTCAATGAGCAGTTCTTC
j_gene: TRBJ2-1
v_gene: TRBV4-1
d_gene: TRBD2
abundance: NA

CDR3aa: CASSLGPMAHQPQHF
CDR3nt: TGTGCCAGCAGTTTAGGGCCCATGGCCCATCAGCCCCAGCATTTT
j_gene: TRBJ1-5
v_gene: TRBV28
d_gene: NA
abundance: NA

CDR3aa: CASSNGRVQPQHF
CDR3nt: TGTGCCAGCAGTAACGGGAGGGTCCAGCCCCAGCATTTT
j_gene: TRBJ1-5
v_gene: TRBV6-5
d_gene: NA
abundance: few

CDR3aa: CSVEGLNVRDVEQFF
CDR3nt: TGCAGCGTTGAAGGGTTAAACGTGAGGGACGTTGAGCAGTTCTTC
j_gene: TRBJ2-1
v_gene: TRBV29-1
d_gene: NA
abundance: NA

CDR3aa: CASSQSVSSYNEQFF
CDR3nt: TGCGCCAGCAGCCAATCCGTCAGCTCCTACAATGAGCAGTTCTTC
j_gene: TRBJ2-1
v_gene: TRBV4-3
d_gene: NA
abundance: many

CDR3aa: CASSQSGGTDTQYF
CDR3nt: TGTGCCAGCAGCCAAAGCGGGGGCACAGATACGCAGTATTTT
j_gene: TRBJ2-3
v_gene: TRBV5-6
d_gene: TRBD2
abundance: NA

CDR3aa: CSVPGNSGKQYF
CDR3nt: TGCAGCGTTCCCGGGAACAGCGGGAAGCAGTACTTC
j_gene: TRBJ2-7
v_gene: TRBV29-1
d_gene: TRBD2
abundance: few

CDR3aa: CASSVGSGAGELFF
CDR3nt: TGTGCCAGCAGCGTAGGATCGGGGGCCGGGGAGCTGTTTTTT
j_gene: TRBJ2-2
v_gene: TRBV9
d_gene: NA
abundance: NA

CDR3aa: CASRGQGGTGELFF
CDR3nt: TGTGCCAGCAGGGGACAGGGTGGCACCGGGGAGCTGTTTTTT
j_gene: TRBJ2-2
v_gene: TRBV6-4
d_gene: TRBD1
abundance: NA

CDR3aa: CASSYRADTGELFF
CDR3nt: TGTGCCAGCAGTTATCGTGCCGACACCGGGGAGCTGTTTTTT
j_gene: TRBJ2-2
v_gene: TRBV6-2/TRBV6-3
d_gene: NA
abundance: NA

CDR3aa: CSVGTGSGGETQYF
CDR3nt: TGCAGCGTTGGAACAGGGTCGGGGGGGGAGACCCAGTACTTC
j_gene: TRBJ2-5
v_gene: TRBV29-1
d_gene: TRBD2
abundance: medium-sized

CDR3aa: CASSPEMRNYGYTF
CDR3nt: TGTGCCAGCAGCCCCGAGATGCGGAACTATGGCTACACCTTC
j_gene: TRBJ1-2
v_gene: TRBV4-2
d_gene: NA
abundance: many

CDR3aa: CASSKGGRGAAQPQHF
CDR3nt: TGTGCCAGCAGCAAAGGAGGCAGGGGCGCGGCCCAGCCCCAGCATTTT
j_gene: TRBJ1-5
v_gene: TRBV21-1
d_gene: NA
abundance: many

CDR3aa: CASSQDRANTGELFF
CDR3nt: TGTGCCAGTAGTCAAGACCGCGCGAACACCGGGGAGCTGTTTTTT
j_gene: TRBJ2-2
v_gene: TRBV19
d_gene: NA
abundance: few

CDR3aa: CASCDRSSSTDTQYF
CDR3nt: TGTGCCAGCTGTGACAGGTCTTCTAGCACAGATACGCAGTATTTT
j_gene: TRBJ2-3
v_gene: TRBV28
d_gene: NA
abundance: few

CDR3aa: CSARDESGRAAETQYF
CDR3nt: TGCAGTGCTAGAGATGAAAGCGGGAGGGCGGCAGAGACCCAGTACTTC
j_gene: TRBJ2-5
v_gene: TRBV20-1
d_gene: TRBD2
abundance: NA

CDR3aa: CSAGTGGVDEAFF
CDR3nt: TGCAGCGCCGGGACAGGGGGCGTAGACGAAGCTTTCTTT
j_gene: TRBJ1-1
v_gene: TRBV29-1
d_gene: TRBD1
abundance: NA

CDR3aa: CASSLGLFPGQKETQYF
CDR3nt: TGCGCCAGCAGCTTGGGTCTTTTCCCGGGACAGAAAGAGACCCAGTACTTC
j_gene: TRBJ2-5
v_gene: TRBV5-1
d_gene: TRBD1
abundance: many

CDR3aa: CSSHRILGAEAFF
CDR3nt: TGCAGCTCGCACAGGATACTAGGCGCTGAAGCTTTCTTT
j_gene: TRBJ1-1
v_gene: TRBV29-1
d_gene: NA
abundance: few

CDR3aa: CASSPRGGSSYNEQFF
CDR3nt: TGTGCCAGCAGCCCCCGAGGCGGCAGCTCCTACAATGAGCAGTTCTTC
j_gene: TRBJ2-1
v_gene: TRBV7-9
d_gene: NA
abundance: NA

CDR3aa: CSARDLELGETQYF
CDR3nt: TGCAGTGCTAGAGATTTAGAACTTGGGGAGACCCAGTACTTC
j_gene: TRBJ2-5
v_gene: TRBV20-1
d_gene: NA
abundance: many

CDR3aa: CASSPLQQDTQYF
CDR3nt: TGTGCCAGTAGCCCCCTTCAGCAAGATACGCAGTATTTT
j_gene: TRBJ2-3
v_gene: TRBV19
d_gene: NA
abundance: few

CDR3aa: CSVDGNTDTQYF
CDR3nt: TGCAGCGTTGATGGCAACACAGATACGCAGTATTTT
j_gene: TRBJ2-3
v_gene: TRBV29-1
d_gene: NA
abundance: few

CDR3aa: CASSPPSTGELFF
CDR3nt: TGTGCCAGCTCACCACCTTCCACCGGGGAGCTGTTTTTT
j_gene: TRBJ2-2
v_gene: TRBV18
d_gene: NA
abundance: NA

CDR3aa: CATSDPTEEQFF
CDR3nt: TGTGCCACCAGTGACCCCACAGAAGAGCAGTTCTTC
j_gene: TRBJ2-1
v_gene: TRBV24-1
d_gene: NA
abundance: many

CDR3aa: CSARDYREAQETQYF
CDR3nt: TGCAGTGCTAGAGATTATCGGGAGGCCCAAGAGACCCAGTACTTC
j_gene: TRBJ2-5
v_gene: TRBV20-1
d_gene: TRBD2
abundance: few

CDR3aa: CAIRENSGEDTGELFF
CDR3nt: TGTGCCATCAGGGAGAATAGCGGGGAGGACACCGGGGAGCTGTTTTTT
j_gene: TRBJ2-2
v_gene: TRBV10-3
d_gene: TRBD2
abundance: NA

CDR3aa: CASSFVIGGDQPQHF
CDR3nt: TGTGCCAGCAGTTTCGTCATAGGAGGAGATCAGCCCCAGCATTTT
j_gene: TRBJ1-5
v_gene: TRBV12-3/TRBV12-4
d_gene: NA
abundance: few

CDR3aa: CASSIPGYTGELFF
CDR3nt: TGTGCCAGTAGTATCCCGGGGTACACCGGGGAGCTGTTTTTT
j_gene: TRBJ2-2
v_gene: TRBV19
d_gene: NA
abundance: few

CDR3aa: CASSYSPSGANVLTF
CDR3nt: TGTGCCAGCAGTTATTCGCCCTCTGGGGCCAACGTCCTGACTTTC
j_gene: TRBJ2-6
v_gene: TRBV12-3/TRBV12-4
d_gene: NA
abundance: few

CDR3aa: CASSLGLAPNEQFF
CDR3nt: TGCGCCAGCAGCCTCGGACTTGCCCCCAATGAGCAGTTCTTC
j_gene: TRBJ2-1
v_gene: TRBV4-3
d_gene: NA
abundance: NA

CDR3aa: CASSPVEGLNNEQFF
CDR3nt: TGTGCCAGCAGCCCCGTTGAGGGGTTGAACAATGAGCAGTTCTTC
j_gene: TRBJ2-1
v_gene: TRBV5-5
d_gene: NA
abundance: NA

CDR3aa: CASSEARRAFGELFF
CDR3nt: TGTGCCAGCAGTGAAGCCCGCAGGGCGTTCGGGGAGCTGTTTTTT
j_gene: TRBJ2-2
v_gene: TRBV2
d_gene: NA
abundance: NA

CDR3aa: CASSAGAQETQYF
CDR3nt: TGTGCCAGCAGCGCGGGGGCCCAAGAGACCCAGTACTTC
j_gene: TRBJ2-5
v_gene: TRBV12-3/TRBV12-4
d_gene: NA
abundance: NA

CDR3aa: CASRKAHEQFF
CDR3nt: TGTGCCAGCAGAAAAGCCCATGAGCAGTTCTTC
j_gene: TRBJ2-1
v_gene: TRBV12-3/TRBV12-4
d_gene: NA
abundance: NA

CDR3aa: CSVESPLNTEAFF
CDR3nt: TGCAGCGTTGAATCTCCCCTGAACACTGAAGCTTTCTTT
j_gene: TRBJ1-1
v_gene: TRBV29-1
d_gene: NA
abundance: NA

CDR3aa: CASSHAMAGARVLTF
CDR3nt: TGCGCCAGCAGCCATGCGATGGCGGGGGCCCGGGTCCTGACTTTC
j_gene: TRBJ2-6
v_gene: TRBV4-1
d_gene: NA
abundance: few

CDR3aa: CASSAPGLNTEAFF
CDR3nt: TGTGCCAGCAGTGCCCCGGGGTTGAACACTGAAGCTTTCTTT
j_gene: TRBJ1-1
v_gene: TRBV28
d_gene: NA
abundance: few

CDR3aa: CASSEQGYTEAFF
CDR3nt: TGCGCCAGCAGCGAACAGGGCTACACTGAAGCTTTCTTT
j_gene: TRBJ1-1
v_gene: TRBV5-1
d_gene: NA
abundance: NA

CDR3aa: CSASPLSGAMETQYF
CDR3nt: TGCAGTGCTTCACCCTTAAGCGGGGCAATGGAGACCCAGTACTTC
j_gene: TRBJ2-5
v_gene: TRBV20-1
d_gene: TRBD2
abundance: few

CDR3aa: CSASVAGADTQYF
CDR3nt: TGCAGTGCTTCCGTAGCGGGGGCAGATACGCAGTATTTT
j_gene: TRBJ2-3
v_gene: TRBV20-1
d_gene: TRBD2
abundance: few

CDR3aa: CASSQNGETQYF
CDR3nt: TGTGCCAGCAGTCAAAACGGGGAGACCCAGTACTTC
j_gene: TRBJ2-5
v_gene: TRBV6-2/TRBV6-3
d_gene: NA
abundance: once

CDR3aa: CASSIWQGGTDTQYF
CDR3nt: TGTGCCAGTAGTATTTGGCAGGGTGGCACAGATACGCAGTATTTT
j_gene: TRBJ2-3
v_gene: TRBV19
d_gene: NA
abundance: few

CDR3aa: CATRVPGANVLTF
CDR3nt: TGTGCCACCAGAGTACCCGGGGCCAACGTCCTGACTTTC
j_gene: TRBJ2-6
v_gene: TRBV15
d_gene: NA
abundance: NA

CDR3aa: CASSLKRLVDTQYF
CDR3nt: TGTGCCAGCAGCCTAAAGCGTTTGGTAGATACGCAGTATTTT
j_gene: TRBJ2-3
v_gene: TRBV4-2
d_gene: NA
abundance: NA

CDR3aa: CASSLAGVTNEKLFF
CDR3nt: TGTGCCAGCAGCTTAGCAGGGGTGACTAATGAAAAACTGTTTTTT
j_gene: TRBJ1-4
v_gene: TRBV11-2
d_gene: NA
abundance: few

CDR3aa: CASSLQGGRGLFF
CDR3nt: TGTGCCAGCAGCTTACAGGGGGGCAGAGGACTGTTTTTT
j_gene: TRBJ1-4
v_gene: TRBV7-9
d_gene: TRBD1
abundance: few

CDR3aa: CASSLDGTRNTEAFF
CDR3nt: TGCGCCAGCAGCTTGGATGGCACAAGGAACACTGAAGCTTTCTTT
j_gene: TRBJ1-1
v_gene: TRBV5-1
d_gene: NA
abundance: few

CDR3aa: CASSLGKNQPQHF
CDR3nt: TGTGCCAGCAGTTTAGGGAAGAATCAGCCCCAGCATTTT
j_gene: TRBJ1-5
v_gene: TRBV12-3/TRBV12-4
d_gene: NA
abundance: NA

CDR3aa: CASSRSTGPGNTIYF
CDR3nt: TGTGCCAGCAGCCGGTCGACAGGCCCTGGAAACACCATATATTTT
j_gene: TRBJ1-3
v_gene: TRBV7-6
d_gene: NA
abundance: many

CDR3aa: CASSQGQVNQPQHF
CDR3nt: TGCGCCAGCAGCCAAGGACAGGTTAATCAGCCCCAGCATTTT
j_gene: TRBJ1-5
v_gene: TRBV4-3
d_gene: NA
abundance: NA

CDR3aa: CASSLGAANTGELFF
CDR3nt: TGCGCCAGCAGCTTGGGTGCAGCGAACACCGGGGAGCTGTTTTTT
j_gene: TRBJ2-2
v_gene: TRBV5-1
d_gene: NA
abundance: NA

CDR3aa: CASSESRDRADTQYF
CDR3nt: TGTGCCAGCAGCGAAAGCCGGGACAGGGCAGATACGCAGTATTTT
j_gene: TRBJ2-3
v_gene: TRBV27
d_gene: TRBD1
abundance: NA

CDR3aa: CASSPANTEAFF
CDR3nt: TGTGCCAGCTCACCAGCAAACACTGAAGCTTTCTTT
j_gene: TRBJ1-1
v_gene: TRBV18
d_gene: NA
abundance: few

CDR3aa: CASSYRSSGLNEQFF
CDR3nt: TGTGCCAGCAGTTACAGGTCTAGCGGGTTGAATGAGCAGTTCTTC
j_gene: TRBJ2-1
v_gene: TRBV6-5
d_gene: TRBD2
abundance: NA

CDR3aa: CSAREPGGWYEQYF
CDR3nt: TGCAGTGCTAGAGAACCAGGGGGCTGGTACGAGCAGTACTTC
j_gene: TRBJ2-7
v_gene: TRBV20-1
d_gene: TRBD1
abundance: NA